The next 11 T cell receptor beta chains were all read from a single sample in a study of control samples from healthy donors and cancer patients. Produced via immunoSEQ multiplex PCR; TCRdb's table is partial and in-frame only. This sample carries 69,000 or so clones, about 94% of them seen once, and the ten largest clones take approximately 3%. The sample taken for sequencing was blood. The receptors shown here come from a woman in her 30s in good health.

The rearrangement joins TRBV14 to TRBJ1-1; TRBD1 matches 8 bases. The CDR3 loop spans 17 amino acids. The V and J ends lost 4 bases and 3 bases, in that order; junction bases with no gene match: 13. Germline CDR1 SGHDN, CDR2 FVKESK. For the CDR3, the DNA is TGTGCCAGCAGCCGGCCCCTCGTCGGACAGGGTTACACTGAAGCTTTCTTT. Residues: CASSRPLVGQGYTEAFF.

The chain recombines TRBV2 with TRBJ1-1; 7 nucleotides match TRBD1. The germline V gene encodes CDR1 SNHLY and CDR2 FYNNEI. This CDR3 has 13 amino acids. J lost 4 bases, V lost 5 bases, and 4 bases had no gene match. CDR3 in amino acids: CASSPQGPTEAFF. The CDR3 DNA sequence: TGTGCCAGCAGTCCACAGGGGCCCACTGAAGCTTTCTTT.

The rearrangement links TRBV10-1 to TRBJ2-7, with 8 bases that match TRBD2. The junction had 4 bases not matched to a gene; V was cut back by 6 bases and J by 0 bases. CDR3 size: 14 residues. In germline, CDR1 is WNHNN, CDR2 SYGVQD (reference sequence). In DNA, the CDR3 is TGCGCCAGCAGCCCCGGGACTAGCTCCTACGAGCAGTACTTC. Its translation is CASSPGTSSYEQYF.

The rearrangement joins TRBV7-9 to TRBJ1-3, with no clear D. The CDR3 has 15 amino acids. V dropped 3 bases and J dropped 0 bases, with 9 bases sitting between them. Per the germline V gene, CDR1 is SEHNR and CDR2 is FQNEAQ (reference sequence). CDR3 protein: CASSLMRLSGNTIYF. The CDR3 DNA reads as TGTGCCAGCAGCTTGATGCGGCTCTCTGGAAACACCATATATTTT.

The J gene is TRBJ1-5, the V gene TRBV19; TRBD1 is a possible D gene (5 bases). The CDR3 contains 13 residues. The germline CDR1 and CDR2 sequences are LNHDA and SQIVND (reference sequence). V was pared by 6 bases and J by 7 bases, with 13 bases between. CDR3 DNA: TGTGCCAGTAGGGACAACGTGGAGCAGCCCCAGCATTTT. This codes for CASRDNVEQPQHF.

The chain uses TRBV7-2 and TRBJ1-4; D unclear. CDR3 length: 14 amino acids. Germline CDR1 is SGHTA and CDR2 is FQGNSA. V was pared by 3 bases and J by 2 bases, with 7 bases between. CDR3 sequence reads: CASSFSGTNEKLFF. The CDR3 DNA sequence: TGTGCCAGCAGCTTCTCTGGGACTAATGAAAAACTGTTTTTT.

The chain has TRBV6-5 and TRBJ2-3, with TRBD2 matching over 10 bases. The germline gives CDR1 MNHEY, CDR2 SVGAGI. Trimming removed 8 bases from V and 5 bases from J; junction bases left unmatched: 4. This CDR3 comprises 13 residues. The chain's CDR3 is CASWASGGDTQYF. In DNA form, the CDR3 reads TGTGCCAGCTGGGCTAGCGGGGGAGATACGCAGTATTTT.

The J gene is TRBJ1-1, the V gene TRBV5-1; tentatively, D is TRBD1 (5 bases). V dropped 0 bases and J dropped 5 bases, with 17 bases sitting between them. The CDR3 is made up of 16 amino acids. CDR1 is SGHRS, CDR2 YFSETQ, per germline. CDR3 nucleotide sequence: TGCGCCAGCAGCTTGGCGGGGAAAGCGGGGGGGACTGAAGCTTTCTTT. It encodes CASSLAGKAGGTEAFF.

V usage is TRBV5-1 and J usage is TRBJ1-1; D is possibly TRBD1 (6 bases). This CDR3 has 14 residues. Between the trimmed V and J ends, which lost 4 bases and 5 bases, there was a span of 15 bases. CDR1 and CDR2 (germline): SGHRS, YFSETQ. CDR3 sequence: CASSAQGGETEAFF. CDR3 sequence (DNA): TGCGCCAGCAGCGCACAGGGAGGAGAGACTGAAGCTTTCTTT.

The chain recombines TRBV5-6 with TRBJ2-7; 7 bases map to TRBD1. The CDR3 runs 15 residues. The germline V gene has CDR1 SGHDT and CDR2 YYEEEE. The V and J ends lost 4 bases and 4 bases, in that order; junction bases with no gene match: 11. CDR3 region: CASSPDGQEYYEQYF. As DNA, the CDR3 is TGTGCCAGCAGCCCGGATGGACAGGAGTATTACGAGCAGTACTTC.

The chain joins TRBV5-1 to TRBJ1-2; D gene ambiguous. The CDR3 contains 15 residues. V shed 0 bases and J shed 0 bases, with 9 bases lying between them. The germline V gene has CDR1 SGHRS and CDR2 YFSETQ. The CDR3: CASSLVLGPNYGYTF. CDR3 sequence (DNA): TGCGCCAGCAGCTTGGTTCTCGGGCCTAACTATGGCTACACCTTC.